Listed below are T cell receptor beta chains from one sample, sequenced in a study of human T cells and chemical hapten exposure. TCRdb independently ran MiXCR on the RACE reads; one entry per CDR3 protein. The table records more than 110,000 distinct CDR3 sequences, roughly 12% of them present only once. The sample here was whole blood, taken in connection with sensitization to the hapten diphenylcyclopropenone (DPC). Every receptor here comes from a woman in her fifties or sixties with alopecia areata. Some clones in this sample may be carry-over from other donors' samples. CDR3s include the opening cysteine and the closing phenylalanine or tryptophan. The D gene is left open where the match is weak. Where a row states a size, it is once, few, many or the class of an expanded clone; other rows omit it.

J gene: TRBJ2-7; D gene: -; clone size: many; V gene: TRBV4-3; CDR3 protein: CASSQARGEQYF; CDR3 DNA: TGCGCCAGCAGCCAAGCCCGAGGCGAGCAGTACTTC
J gene: TRBJ2-5; D gene: -; clone size: many; V gene: TRBV25-1; CDR3 protein: CASSQVQGETQYF; CDR3 DNA: TGTGCCAGCAGTCAAGTTCAGGGAGAGACCCAGTACTTC
J gene: TRBJ2-7; D gene: TRBD2; clone size: -; V gene: TRBV12-3/TRBV12-4; CDR3 protein: CASSFPGLAVYEQYF; CDR3 DNA: TGTGCCAGCAGTTTTCCGGGACTAGCAGTCTACGAGCAGTACTTC
J gene: TRBJ1-2; D gene: -; clone size: few; V gene: TRBV28; CDR3 protein: CASSFLGLRRGYTF; CDR3 DNA: TGTGCCAGCAGTTTCTTGGGACTCCGACGGGGCTACACCTTC
J gene: TRBJ2-3; D gene: TRBD1; clone size: many; V gene: TRBV12-3/TRBV12-4; CDR3 protein: CASRQGKADTQYF; CDR3 DNA: TGTGCCAGCAGACAGGGGAAGGCAGATACGCAGTATTTT
J gene: TRBJ2-7; D gene: -; clone size: few; V gene: TRBV6-1; CDR3 protein: CASSELRQLYEQYF; CDR3 DNA: TGTGCCAGCAGTGAACTCAGACAGTTGTACGAGCAGTACTTC
J gene: TRBJ2-1; D gene: -; clone size: -; V gene: TRBV29-1; CDR3 protein: CSVEASGKFNEQFF; CDR3 DNA: TGCAGCGTTGAAGCCTCCGGGAAATTTAATGAGCAGTTCTTC
J gene: TRBJ2-1; D gene: -; clone size: -; V gene: TRBV9; CDR3 protein: CASSVLESSYNEQFF; CDR3 DNA: TGTGCCAGCAGCGTATTGGAGAGCTCCTACAATGAGCAGTTCTTC
J gene: TRBJ2-7; D gene: TRBD1; clone size: -; V gene: TRBV10-3; CDR3 protein: CAISQGQGLTYEQYF; CDR3 DNA: TGTGCCATCAGTCAGGGACAGGGTCTGACCTACGAGCAGTACTTC
J gene: TRBJ1-2; D gene: -; clone size: few; V gene: TRBV28; CDR3 protein: CASSLVTTYGYTF; CDR3 DNA: TGTGCCAGCAGTTTAGTGACAACCTATGGCTACACCTTC
J gene: TRBJ1-4; D gene: -; clone size: few; V gene: TRBV11-2; CDR3 protein: CASSWSKGRTNEKLFF; CDR3 DNA: TGTGCCAGCAGCTGGAGTAAGGGGCGGACTAATGAAAAACTGTTTTTT
J gene: TRBJ2-5; D gene: TRBD1; clone size: many; V gene: TRBV7-3; CDR3 protein: CASSRGDSQETQYF; CDR3 DNA: TGTGCCAGCAGCCGAGGGGACAGCCAAGAGACCCAGTACTTC
J gene: TRBJ2-1; D gene: TRBD2; clone size: few; V gene: TRBV7-2; CDR3 protein: CASSLGAAGGWNEQFF; CDR3 DNA: TGTGCCAGCAGCTTAGGGGCAGCGGGAGGGTGGAATGAGCAGTTCTTC
J gene: TRBJ1-1; D gene: -; clone size: many; V gene: TRBV5-6; CDR3 protein: CASSSAEATGLRTEAFF; CDR3 DNA: TGTGCCAGCAGCTCCGCCGAGGCGACCGGGTTGAGAACTGAAGCTTTCTTT
J gene: TRBJ2-5; D gene: TRBD2; clone size: few; V gene: TRBV19; CDR3 protein: CASSMGGRTQYF; CDR3 DNA: TGTGCCAGTAGTATGGGGGGGAGGACCCAGTACTTC
J gene: TRBJ1-4; D gene: TRBD1; clone size: -; V gene: TRBV5-1; CDR3 protein: CASSLAQGAGEKLFF; CDR3 DNA: TGCGCCAGCAGCTTAGCACAGGGGGCAGGGGAAAAACTGTTTTTT
J gene: TRBJ2-2; D gene: TRBD2; clone size: few; V gene: TRBV24-1; CDR3 protein: CATSLPTTSGTNTGELFF; CDR3 DNA: TGTGCCACCAGCCTCCCCACCACTAGCGGAACGAACACCGGGGAGCTGTTTTTT
J gene: TRBJ1-1; D gene: -; clone size: -; V gene: TRBV5-4; CDR3 protein: CASSSTGGGLVNTEAFF; CDR3 DNA: TGTGCCAGCAGCTCCACGGGGGGGGGTCTGGTGAACACTGAAGCTTTCTTT
J gene: TRBJ2-3; D gene: TRBD2; clone size: few; V gene: TRBV15; CDR3 protein: CATSRGTSGRAGGTDTQYF; CDR3 DNA: TGTGCCACCAGCAGAGGGACTAGCGGGAGGGCCGGGGGCACAGATACGCAGTATTTT
J gene: TRBJ2-4; D gene: TRBD2; clone size: -; V gene: TRBV29-1; CDR3 protein: CSVGRGEKNIQYF; CDR3 DNA: TGCAGCGTGGGGCGGGGGGAGAAAAACATTCAGTACTTC
J gene: TRBJ2-7; D gene: -; clone size: few; V gene: TRBV12-3/TRBV12-4; CDR3 protein: CASSLAGEVYEQYF; CDR3 DNA: TGTGCCAGCAGTTTAGCGGGAGAGGTTTACGAGCAGTACTTC
J gene: TRBJ1-2; D gene: -; clone size: many; V gene: TRBV7-6; CDR3 protein: CASSFSTGSYGYTF; CDR3 DNA: TGTGCCAGCAGCTTCTCTACAGGGTCCTATGGCTACACCTTC
J gene: TRBJ2-7; D gene: TRBD1; clone size: many; V gene: TRBV9; CDR3 protein: CASSADRGYEQYF; CDR3 DNA: TGTGCCAGCAGCGCGGACAGGGGCTACGAGCAGTACTTC
J gene: TRBJ1-1; D gene: -; clone size: -; V gene: TRBV28; CDR3 protein: CVSSLFTGTLEAFF; CDR3 DNA: TGTGTCAGCAGTTTATTTACTGGGACACTTGAAGCTTTCTTT
J gene: TRBJ1-1; D gene: -; clone size: -; V gene: TRBV2; CDR3 protein: CASRRAPPEAFF; CDR3 DNA: TGTGCCAGCAGACGGGCCCCGCCGGAAGCTTTCTTT
J gene: TRBJ2-7; D gene: -; clone size: many; V gene: TRBV18; CDR3 protein: CASSGSQGGPYEQYF; CDR3 DNA: TGTGCCAGCTCAGGAAGCCAGGGGGGCCCCTACGAGCAGTACTTC
J gene: TRBJ2-3; D gene: TRBD2; clone size: few; V gene: TRBV13; CDR3 protein: CASSSRLAGIDTQYF; CDR3 DNA: TGTGCCAGCAGCTCCCGACTAGCGGGAATCGATACGCAGTATTTT
J gene: TRBJ2-7; D gene: -; clone size: -; V gene: TRBV11-2; CDR3 protein: CASSSFQGLSYEQYF; CDR3 DNA: TGTGCCAGCAGCTCGTTCCAGGGGCTTTCCTACGAGCAGTACTTC
J gene: TRBJ2-7; D gene: -; clone size: -; V gene: TRBV4-3; CDR3 protein: CASSQKVGPRPRSYEQYF; CDR3 DNA: TGCGCCAGCAGCCAAAAAGTGGGGCCGCGGCCGAGAAGTTACGAGCAGTACTTC
J gene: TRBJ2-7; D gene: TRBD2; clone size: few; V gene: TRBV28; CDR3 protein: CASCKAGGIYEQYF; CDR3 DNA: TGTGCCAGCTGTAAGGCGGGAGGGATCTACGAGCAGTACTTC
J gene: TRBJ2-1; D gene: TRBD2; clone size: few; V gene: TRBV28; CDR3 protein: CASSSSTSGTYNEQFF; CDR3 DNA: TGTGCCAGCAGTTCCTCGACTAGCGGAACCTACAATGAGCAGTTCTTC
J gene: TRBJ2-1; D gene: -; clone size: -; V gene: TRBV18; CDR3 protein: CASSPGGGRDEQFF; CDR3 DNA: TGTGCCAGCTCCCCAGGAGGCGGGCGGGATGAGCAGTTCTTC
J gene: TRBJ2-3; D gene: TRBD2; clone size: many; V gene: TRBV10-1; CDR3 protein: CASSEQREPMGQYF; CDR3 DNA: TGCGCCAGCAGTGAGCAGCGGGAGCCCATGGGGCAGTATTTT
J gene: TRBJ1-1; D gene: TRBD1; clone size: -; V gene: TRBV18; CDR3 protein: CASSSTGEAEAFF; CDR3 DNA: TGTGCCAGCTCATCAACAGGGGAAGCTGAAGCTTTCTTT
J gene: TRBJ2-5; D gene: TRBD2; clone size: many; V gene: TRBV7-9; CDR3 protein: CASSFSLAGGGTQYF; CDR3 DNA: TGTGCCAGCAGCTTTTCCCTAGCGGGCGGGGGGACCCAGTACTTC
J gene: TRBJ2-5; D gene: -; clone size: few; V gene: TRBV13; CDR3 protein: CASSPFRGAALQTQYF; CDR3 DNA: TGTGCCAGCAGCCCGTTCCGGGGGGCGGCCTTGCAGACCCAGTACTTC
J gene: TRBJ2-6; D gene: -; clone size: few; V gene: TRBV5-1; CDR3 protein: CASSLSPSGANVLTF; CDR3 DNA: TGCGCCAGCAGCTTGAGCCCCTCTGGGGCCAACGTCCTGACTTTC
J gene: TRBJ1-1; D gene: TRBD1; clone size: many; V gene: TRBV10-2; CDR3 protein: CASSSRTGPGAFF; CDR3 DNA: TGCGCCAGCAGTTCCCGGACAGGGCCCGGAGCTTTCTTT
J gene: TRBJ2-7; D gene: TRBD1; clone size: -; V gene: TRBV20-1; CDR3 protein: CSAGTGFDEQYF; CDR3 DNA: TGCAGTGCTGGGACAGGGTTCGACGAGCAGTACTTC
J gene: TRBJ2-3; D gene: -; clone size: -; V gene: TRBV7-9; CDR3 protein: CASSLAGPRTDTQYF; CDR3 DNA: TGTGCCAGCAGCTTGGCGGGACCTCGCACAGATACGCAGTATTTT
J gene: TRBJ2-7; D gene: TRBD1; clone size: -; V gene: TRBV7-2; CDR3 protein: CASSLGTGFSYEQYF; CDR3 DNA: TGTGCCAGCAGCTTAGGGACAGGGTTCTCCTACGAGCAGTACTTC
J gene: TRBJ2-4; D gene: -; clone size: few; V gene: TRBV11-2; CDR3 protein: CASSPQMVLSNIQYF; CDR3 DNA: TGTGCCAGCAGCCCGCAGATGGTTCTATCGAACATTCAGTACTTC
J gene: TRBJ2-5; D gene: TRBD2; clone size: -; V gene: TRBV6-1; CDR3 protein: CASSWGLGETQYF; CDR3 DNA: TGTGCCAGCAGTTGGGGACTAGGAGAGACCCAGTACTTC
J gene: TRBJ1-6; D gene: -; clone size: few; V gene: TRBV18; CDR3 protein: CASSPQAGDSPLHF; CDR3 DNA: TGTGCCAGCTCACCGCAGGCCGGGGATTCACCCCTCCACTTT
J gene: TRBJ2-1; D gene: TRBD2; clone size: few; V gene: TRBV13; CDR3 protein: CASSLGGLAGAYNEQFF; CDR3 DNA: TGTGCCAGCAGCTTAGGGGGACTAGCGGGAGCCTACAATGAGCAGTTCTTC
J gene: TRBJ2-3; D gene: TRBD2; clone size: few; V gene: TRBV20-1; CDR3 protein: CSARDRASGSVDTQYF; CDR3 DNA: TGCAGTGCTAGAGATCGGGCTAGCGGGAGCGTAGATACGCAGTATTTT